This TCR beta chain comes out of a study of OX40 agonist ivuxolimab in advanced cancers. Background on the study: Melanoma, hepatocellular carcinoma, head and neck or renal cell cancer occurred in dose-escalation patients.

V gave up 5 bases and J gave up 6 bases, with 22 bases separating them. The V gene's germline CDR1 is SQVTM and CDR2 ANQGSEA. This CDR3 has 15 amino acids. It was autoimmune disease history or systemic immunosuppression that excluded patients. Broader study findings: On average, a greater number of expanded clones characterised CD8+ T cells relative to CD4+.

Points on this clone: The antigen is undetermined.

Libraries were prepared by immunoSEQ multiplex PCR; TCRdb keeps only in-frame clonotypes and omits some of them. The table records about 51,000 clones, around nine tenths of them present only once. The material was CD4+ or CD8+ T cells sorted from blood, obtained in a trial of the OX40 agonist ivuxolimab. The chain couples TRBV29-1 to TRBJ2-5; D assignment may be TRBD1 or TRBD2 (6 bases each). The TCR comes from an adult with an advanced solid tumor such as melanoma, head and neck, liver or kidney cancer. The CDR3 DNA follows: TGCAGCGTTTCCAGAGGGGGGCAAATAGATAAGACCCAGTACTTC. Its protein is CSVSRGGQIDKTQYF.